Relative to its sample, the clone carrying this T cell receptor beta chain is medium-sized. No antigen is known for it. These data are taken from a study of metastatic and nonmetastatic thyroid tumors. Study-wide context: Both malignant and benign thyroid patients supplied peripheral blood and tumor or nodule tissue samples, across which the repertoires of these patients were then compared.

Every patient was untreated before thyroid surgery. Per the original data handling: For papillary thyroid cancer, a distant-metastasis classifier was constructed from CDR3 differences observed across clinicopathological groups. Through MiXCR, TCRdb re-clonotyped the PCR reads. TCRdb, not the original authors, processed these V and J calls. This table has 30,000 or so clones, about 25% appearing once. Study observations and caveats: When malignant thyroid tumors were compared with benign nodules, TCR beta diversity was reportedly significantly higher in the malignant tumors. This held in both blood and tumor samples.

V dropped 6 bases and J dropped 4; count of bases not matched to a gene: 2. This CDR3 is built from 13 residues. Germline V gives CDR1 MNHNS, CDR2 SASEGT. This clonotype was obtained from a female donor with papillary thyroid cancer or a benign thyroid nodule (not recorded which). Some clones in this sample may be carry-over from other donors' samples. The genes are TRBV6-1 and TRBJ2-7, with 11 bases matching TRBD2. The sequenced material came from blood. CDR3 nucleotides: TGTGCCAGCAGCCGACTAGCGGGATACGAGCAGTACTTC. Translating it yields CASSRLAGYEQYF.